This is a list of T cell receptor beta chains from one sample in a study of Tregs in tolerant kidney transplant recipients. The data were produced by immunoSEQ multiplex PCR, yet TCRdb's version contains in-frame clones alone and is incomplete. Counted here are 100,000 or so clones, 80% to 95% occurring once; the ten biggest clones make up under 2%. Sample: CD4+ T cells from blood (PBMCs), taken 12 months after the transplant. Receptors originate from a human patient who received a combined kidney and bone marrow transplant. Some T cells could come from the graft donor. CDR3s include the opening cysteine and the closing phenylalanine or tryptophan.

CDR3 length: 15
V gene: TRBV5-5
CDR3 protein: CASSLRTGGWQPQHF

CDR3 length: 14
V gene: TRBV7-3
CDR3 protein: CASSLRGDTDTQYF

CDR3 length: 14
V gene: TRBV6-1
CDR3 protein: CASSEGGARDTQYF

CDR3 length: 13
V gene: TRBV28
CDR3 protein: CASRQTSTDTQYF

CDR3 length: 14
V gene: TRBV10-3
CDR3 protein: CAISATGGYQPQHF

CDR3 length: 13
V gene: TRBV2
CDR3 protein: CASRSFGGYGYTF

CDR3 length: 16
V gene: TRBV5-1
CDR3 protein: CASSLDRTGLNTEAFF

CDR3 length: 16
V gene: TRBV5-4
CDR3 protein: CASGTGGGGIVGELFF

CDR3 length: 15
V gene: TRBV5-4
CDR3 protein: CASSLGGKTDEKLFF

CDR3 length: 16
V gene: TRBV5-4
CDR3 protein: CASSSILRTADTEAFF

CDR3 length: 16
V gene: TRBV7-2
CDR3 protein: CASSLMGTSGGLWQYF

CDR3 length: 14
V gene: TRBV19
CDR3 protein: CASSVGQGNSPLHF

CDR3 length: 15
V gene: TRBV19
CDR3 protein: CASSIGAPDTGELFF

CDR3 length: 16
V gene: TRBV4-3
CDR3 protein: CASSQTARGATYEQYF

CDR3 length: 12
V gene: TRBV4-3
CDR3 protein: CASSQDRETQYF

CDR3 length: 16
V gene: TRBV7-9
CDR3 protein: CASSLLRTGQNTEAFF

CDR3 length: 18
V gene: TRBV15
CDR3 protein: CATSRDPGISLSIYEQYF

CDR3 length: 15
V gene: TRBV7-2
CDR3 protein: CASSLYGGDTGELFF

CDR3 length: 14
V gene: TRBV7-6
CDR3 protein: CASSFWGPSYEQYF

CDR3 length: 15
V gene: TRBV5-1
CDR3 protein: CASSLIDSLNTEAFF

CDR3 length: 14
V gene: TRBV15
CDR3 protein: CATSRQGLDTEAFF

CDR3 length: 15
V gene: TRBV18
CDR3 protein: CASSPPTSGDNEQFF

CDR3 length: 15
V gene: TRBV5-6
CDR3 protein: CASSVAGLAVYEQYF

CDR3 length: 15
V gene: TRBV6-4
CDR3 protein: CASNRTSGSYNEQFF

CDR3 length: 13
V gene: TRBV30
CDR3 protein: CAWSPYRGNTIYF

CDR3 length: 14
V gene: TRBV30
CDR3 protein: CAWSPGQGHYGYTF

CDR3 length: 14
V gene: TRBV27
CDR3 protein: CASSFLPGLARQFF

CDR3 length: 16
V gene: TRBV7-9
CDR3 protein: CASSSGTSLNTGELFF

CDR3 length: 15
V gene: TRBV5-6
CDR3 protein: CASSLGLAGYNEQFF